The rows below give T cell receptor beta chains drawn from one sample of a study of blood T cell repertoires in COVID-19. Repertoires were generated with immunoSEQ multiplex PCR, while TCRdb's copy carries only in-frame clones and drops some. The sample contains approximately 670,000 clones, about 87% of which appear only once. The material sequenced was peripheral blood. The receptors were gathered from a woman under 30 with acute or convalescent COVID-19. Both conserved end residues are part of each CDR3. D genes are given only for firm matches. Where a row states a size, it is once, few, many or the class of an expanded clone; other rows omit it.

D gene: TRBD1
clone size: .
J gene: TRBJ2-1
V gene: TRBV14
CDR3 protein: CASSQAGTGVYNEQFF
CDR3 DNA: TGTGCCAGCAGCCAAGCCGGGACAGGGGTCTACAATGAGCAGTTCTTC

D gene: TRBD1
clone size: .
J gene: TRBJ1-1
V gene: TRBV2
CDR3 protein: CASSLAGGRTEAFF
CDR3 DNA: TGTGCCAGCAGTTTGGCAGGGGGTAGAACTGAAGCTTTCTTT

D gene: TRBD1
clone size: .
J gene: TRBJ1-6
V gene: TRBV30
CDR3 protein: CAWGGGNRGGNSPLHF
CDR3 DNA: TGTGCCTGGGGAGGAGGTAACAGGGGAGGAAATTCACCCCTCCACTTT

D gene: .
clone size: .
J gene: TRBJ1-1
V gene: TRBV30
CDR3 protein: CAWSSPQGVMNTEAFF
CDR3 DNA: TGTGCCTGGAGTTCACCCCAAGGGGTAATGAACACTGAAGCTTTCTTT

D gene: TRBD1
clone size: few
J gene: TRBJ1-4
V gene: TRBV9
CDR3 protein: CASSTGQGTEKLFF
CDR3 DNA: TGTGCCAGCAGCACTGGACAGGGTACTGAAAAACTGTTTTTT

D gene: TRBD1
clone size: .
J gene: TRBJ2-7
V gene: TRBV15
CDR3 protein: CATSRADRGDEQYF
CDR3 DNA: TGTGCCACCAGCAGAGCCGACAGGGGGGACGAGCAGTACTTC

D gene: TRBD1
clone size: .
J gene: TRBJ1-2
V gene: TRBV6-5
CDR3 protein: CASRDNRGGSGYTF
CDR3 DNA: TGTGCCAGCAGAGATAACAGGGGGGGGAGCGGCTACACCTTC

D gene: .
clone size: .
J gene: TRBJ1-3
V gene: TRBV25-1
CDR3 protein: CASRGSQGSGNTIYF
CDR3 DNA: TGTGCCAGTAGGGGATCCCAGGGCTCTGGAAACACCATATATTTT

D gene: .
clone size: .
J gene: TRBJ1-2
V gene: TRBV29-1
CDR3 protein: CSADRSPNYGYTF
CDR3 DNA: TGCAGCGCAGACAGGAGCCCTAACTATGGCTACACCTTC

D gene: .
clone size: once
J gene: TRBJ2-1
V gene: TRBV11-1
CDR3 protein: CASSLEGRGEQFF
CDR3 DNA: TGTGCCAGCAGCTTAGAGGGGCGTGGCGAGCAGTTCTTC

D gene: .
clone size: .
J gene: TRBJ1-1
V gene: TRBV7-7
CDR3 protein: CASSLSGGMNTEAFF
CDR3 DNA: TGTGCCAGCAGCTTAAGCGGGGGGATGAACACTGAAGCTTTCTTT

D gene: TRBD1
clone size: .
J gene: TRBJ1-1
V gene: TRBV6-2/TRBV6-3
CDR3 protein: CASSYSTGGLNTEAFF
CDR3 DNA: TGTGCCAGCAGTTACAGTACAGGGGGCCTGAACACTGAAGCTTTCTTT

D gene: TRBD2
clone size: .
J gene: TRBJ2-5
V gene: TRBV9
CDR3 protein: CASSVGPMTSGGPQETQYF
CDR3 DNA: TGTGCCAGCAGCGTAGGCCCCATGACTAGCGGGGGCCCTCAAGAGACCCAGTACTTC

D gene: .
clone size: once
J gene: TRBJ1-6
V gene: TRBV5-1
CDR3 protein: CASSLGDRSYNSPLHF
CDR3 DNA: TGCGCCAGCAGCTTGGGCGACAGGTCCTATAATTCACCCCTCCACTTT

D gene: .
clone size: .
J gene: TRBJ2-7
V gene: TRBV19
CDR3 protein: CASSAQTGIEQYF
CDR3 DNA: TGTGCCAGTAGTGCCCAAACAGGGATCGAGCAGTACTTC

D gene: .
clone size: .
J gene: TRBJ1-2
V gene: TRBV5-1
CDR3 protein: CASSPGTTLGYGYTF
CDR3 DNA: TGCGCCAGCAGCCCAGGGACAACCCTAGGCTATGGCTACACCTTC

D gene: TRBD1
clone size: .
J gene: TRBJ2-7
V gene: TRBV4-1
CDR3 protein: CASRGTGLYEQYF
CDR3 DNA: TGCGCCAGTCGTGGGACAGGTCTTTACGAGCAGTACTTC

D gene: TRBD2
clone size: .
J gene: TRBJ2-2
V gene: TRBV9
CDR3 protein: CASTPDGLAGGYNTGELFF
CDR3 DNA: TGTGCCAGCACCCCCGACGGGCTAGCGGGGGGCTATAACACCGGGGAGCTGTTTTTT

D gene: .
clone size: .
J gene: TRBJ1-6
V gene: TRBV9
CDR3 protein: CASSVGGSPLHF
CDR3 DNA: TGTGCCAGCAGCGTAGGCGGATCACCCCTCCACTTT

D gene: .
clone size: few
J gene: TRBJ1-1
V gene: TRBV28
CDR3 protein: CASSLPQWNTEAFF
CDR3 DNA: TGTGCCAGCAGTTTACCTCAGTGGAACACTGAAGCTTTCTTT

D gene: .
clone size: .
J gene: TRBJ1-2
V gene: TRBV5-6
CDR3 protein: CASSDTNSYGYTF
CDR3 DNA: TGTGCCAGCAGCGATACAAACAGCTATGGCTACACCTTC

D gene: .
clone size: .
J gene: TRBJ1-1
V gene: TRBV9
CDR3 protein: CASSVGGTNTEAFF
CDR3 DNA: TGTGCCAGCAGCGTAGGGGGCACGAACACTGAAGCTTTCTTT

D gene: TRBD1
clone size: once
J gene: TRBJ1-2
V gene: TRBV5-1
CDR3 protein: CASSSGQGAITNYGYTF
CDR3 DNA: TGCGCCAGCAGTTCAGGACAGGGTGCGATCACTAACTATGGCTACACCTTC

D gene: .
clone size: .
J gene: TRBJ1-4
V gene: TRBV6-5
CDR3 protein: CASTTLVGEKLFF
CDR3 DNA: TGTGCCAGCACCACCCTCGTCGGTGAAAAACTGTTTTTT

D gene: .
clone size: .
J gene: TRBJ2-1
V gene: TRBV30
CDR3 protein: CAGRGDRYNEQFF
CDR3 DNA: TGTGCCGGAAGGGGGGACAGATACAATGAGCAGTTCTTC

D gene: .
clone size: .
J gene: TRBJ2-1
V gene: TRBV29-1
CDR3 protein: CSVASRSYNEQFF
CDR3 DNA: TGCAGCGTTGCATCCCGGTCCTACAATGAGCAGTTCTTC

D gene: TRBD2
clone size: .
J gene: TRBJ2-1
V gene: TRBV19
CDR3 protein: CASSTLPLSGGKGKEQFF
CDR3 DNA: TGTGCCAGTAGTACCCTTCCTCTTTCGGGGGGGAAAGGGAAAGAGCAGTTCTTC

D gene: .
clone size: .
J gene: TRBJ1-2
V gene: TRBV15
CDR3 protein: CATSPAVGDVYGYTF
CDR3 DNA: TGTGCCACCAGCCCGGCAGTGGGCGACGTCTATGGCTACACCTTC

D gene: .
clone size: .
J gene: TRBJ2-7
V gene: TRBV20-1
CDR3 protein: CSASGWGVGGTGYEQYF
CDR3 DNA: TGCAGTGCTAGTGGTTGGGGTGTCGGGGGAACGGGGTACGAGCAGTACTTC

D gene: TRBD1
clone size: .
J gene: TRBJ2-7
V gene: TRBV19
CDR3 protein: CASSPGQSYEQYF
CDR3 DNA: TGTGCCAGTAGCCCGGGACAGTCCTACGAGCAGTACTTC

D gene: TRBD1
clone size: .
J gene: TRBJ1-2
V gene: TRBV14
CDR3 protein: CASTPGQSYGYTF
CDR3 DNA: TGTGCCAGCACGCCGGGACAGAGCTATGGCTACACCTTC

D gene: .
clone size: .
J gene: TRBJ2-1
V gene: TRBV5-1
CDR3 protein: CASSFGGNEQFF
CDR3 DNA: TGCGCCAGCAGCTTCGGGGGAAATGAGCAGTTCTTC

D gene: TRBD1
clone size: .
J gene: TRBJ1-2
V gene: TRBV3-1/TRBV3-2
CDR3 protein: CASSHPQRPGTGGAPRGGYTF
CDR3 DNA: TGTGCCAGCAGCCATCCACAAAGGCCCGGGACAGGGGGAGCCCCGCGGGGTGGCTACACCTTC

D gene: TRBD2
clone size: .
J gene: TRBJ2-3
V gene: TRBV11-2
CDR3 protein: CASSLVLGLAGGLTDTQYF
CDR3 DNA: TGTGCCAGCAGCTTAGTCCTCGGACTAGCGGGGGGCCTCACAGATACGCAGTATTTT

D gene: .
clone size: .
J gene: TRBJ1-1
V gene: TRBV19
CDR3 protein: CASSIDVLPEAFF
CDR3 DNA: TGTGCCAGTAGTATAGACGTTCTACCTGAAGCTTTCTTT

D gene: TRBD1
clone size: .
J gene: TRBJ1-5
V gene: TRBV2
CDR3 protein: CASSGGQGRNQPQHF
CDR3 DNA: TGTGCCAGCAGCGGGGGACAGGGTAGAAATCAGCCCCAGCATTTT

D gene: .
clone size: .
J gene: TRBJ1-1
V gene: TRBV7-3
CDR3 protein: CASSWEGVAEAFF
CDR3 DNA: TGTGCCTCCAGCTGGGAGGGGGTCGCTGAAGCTTTCTTT

D gene: .
clone size: .
J gene: TRBJ1-5
V gene: TRBV6-1
CDR3 protein: CASSEAGGLDQPQHF
CDR3 DNA: TGTGCCAGCAGTGAAGCGGGGGGTCTTGATCAGCCCCAGCATTTT

D gene: TRBD1
clone size: .
J gene: TRBJ2-7
V gene: TRBV5-1
CDR3 protein: CASSASPGTGGDEQYF
CDR3 DNA: TGCGCCAGCAGCGCCTCCCCAGGGACAGGGGGTGACGAGCAGTACTTC

D gene: .
clone size: few
J gene: TRBJ2-2
V gene: TRBV9
CDR3 protein: CASSVSGDQAGELFF
CDR3 DNA: TGTGCCAGCAGCGTATCGGGGGATCAAGCCGGGGAGCTGTTTTTT

D gene: TRBD1
clone size: .
J gene: TRBJ1-3
V gene: TRBV7-9
CDR3 protein: CASSLRGTGLGNTIYF
CDR3 DNA: TGTGCCAGCAGCTTAAGGGGGACAGGTCTTGGAAACACCATATATTTT

D gene: TRBD1
clone size: .
J gene: TRBJ2-7
V gene: TRBV5-5
CDR3 protein: CASSLTGTGGYEQYF
CDR3 DNA: TGTGCCAGCAGCTTGACCGGGACAGGGGGTTACGAGCAGTACTTC

D gene: .
clone size: .
J gene: TRBJ1-1
V gene: TRBV5-6
CDR3 protein: CASSIVAANTEAFF
CDR3 DNA: TGTGCCAGCAGTATCGTAGCTGCGAACACTGAAGCTTTCTTT

D gene: .
clone size: .
J gene: TRBJ1-5
V gene: TRBV23-1
CDR3 protein: CASSRQKGNQPQHF
CDR3 DNA: TGCGCCAGCAGCCGACAAAAGGGCAATCAGCCCCAGCATTTT

D gene: TRBD1
clone size: .
J gene: TRBJ2-3
V gene: TRBV6-5
CDR3 protein: CASTRTGGDTQYF
CDR3 DNA: TGTGCCAGCACCCGAACAGGGGGAGATACGCAGTATTTT

D gene: .
clone size: .
J gene: TRBJ1-4
V gene: TRBV15
CDR3 protein: CATSRAMTVANEKLFF
CDR3 DNA: TGTGCCACCAGCAGAGCCATGACAGTAGCTAATGAAAAACTGTTTTTT

D gene: TRBD2
clone size: .
J gene: TRBJ2-7
V gene: TRBV7-2
CDR3 protein: CASSPSRGLLAGNYEQYF
CDR3 DNA: TGTGCCAGCAGCCCGTCGAGGGGATTACTAGCGGGGAACTACGAGCAGTACTTC

D gene: .
clone size: .
J gene: TRBJ2-3
V gene: TRBV29-1
CDR3 protein: CSVELATGTDTQYF
CDR3 DNA: TGCAGCGTTGAATTGGCGACAGGCACAGATACGCAGTATTTT

D gene: TRBD2
clone size: .
J gene: TRBJ2-7
V gene: TRBV4-3
CDR3 protein: CASSQDDSGGYEQYF
CDR3 DNA: TGCGCCAGCAGCCAAGACGATAGCGGGGGGTACGAGCAGTACTTC

D gene: TRBD2
clone size: .
J gene: TRBJ2-7
V gene: TRBV7-2
CDR3 protein: CASSPGLAVSYEQYF
CDR3 DNA: TGTGCCAGCAGCCCTGGACTAGCGGTCTCCTACGAGCAGTACTTC

D gene: .
clone size: few
J gene: TRBJ1-3
V gene: TRBV4-1
CDR3 protein: CASSQDRGNTIYF
CDR3 DNA: TGCGCCAGCAGCCAAGATCGGGGAAACACCATATATTTT

D gene: TRBD1
clone size: .
J gene: TRBJ1-2
V gene: TRBV2
CDR3 protein: CASIGTGYGYTF
CDR3 DNA: TGTGCCAGCATCGGGACAGGCTATGGCTACACCTTC

D gene: TRBD1
clone size: .
J gene: TRBJ1-4
V gene: TRBV6-1
CDR3 protein: CASSEYRQGYEKLFF
CDR3 DNA: TGTGCCAGCAGTGAATACAGACAGGGGTATGAAAAACTGTTTTTT

D gene: .
clone size: few
J gene: TRBJ1-1
V gene: TRBV14
CDR3 protein: CASSQDHVQGGTFF
CDR3 DNA: TGTGCCAGCAGCCAAGATCATGTACAGGGAGGGACTTTCTTT

D gene: .
clone size: .
J gene: TRBJ1-6
V gene: TRBV9
CDR3 protein: CASAEGGGVNSPLHF
CDR3 DNA: TGTGCCAGCGCGGAGGGGGGAGGGGTAAATTCACCCCTCCACTTT

D gene: TRBD1
clone size: .
J gene: TRBJ2-1
V gene: TRBV6-5
CDR3 protein: CASTSRRTGRDEQFF
CDR3 DNA: TGTGCCAGCACCTCCAGAAGGACAGGGCGCGATGAGCAGTTCTTC

D gene: .
clone size: .
J gene: TRBJ2-1
V gene: TRBV12-5
CDR3 protein: CASGLVGTGYNEQFF
CDR3 DNA: TGTGCTAGTGGTTTGGTAGGCACAGGATACAATGAGCAGTTCTTC

D gene: TRBD1
clone size: .
J gene: TRBJ2-3
V gene: TRBV4-1
CDR3 protein: CASSPSTGVVGTDTQYF
CDR3 DNA: TGCGCCAGCAGCCCTTCGACAGGGGTGGTGGGAACAGATACGCAGTATTTT

D gene: TRBD1
clone size: .
J gene: TRBJ1-5
V gene: TRBV3-1/TRBV3-2
CDR3 protein: CASSQGQGINQPQHF
CDR3 DNA: TGTGCCAGCAGCCAGGGACAGGGGATCAATCAGCCCCAGCATTTT